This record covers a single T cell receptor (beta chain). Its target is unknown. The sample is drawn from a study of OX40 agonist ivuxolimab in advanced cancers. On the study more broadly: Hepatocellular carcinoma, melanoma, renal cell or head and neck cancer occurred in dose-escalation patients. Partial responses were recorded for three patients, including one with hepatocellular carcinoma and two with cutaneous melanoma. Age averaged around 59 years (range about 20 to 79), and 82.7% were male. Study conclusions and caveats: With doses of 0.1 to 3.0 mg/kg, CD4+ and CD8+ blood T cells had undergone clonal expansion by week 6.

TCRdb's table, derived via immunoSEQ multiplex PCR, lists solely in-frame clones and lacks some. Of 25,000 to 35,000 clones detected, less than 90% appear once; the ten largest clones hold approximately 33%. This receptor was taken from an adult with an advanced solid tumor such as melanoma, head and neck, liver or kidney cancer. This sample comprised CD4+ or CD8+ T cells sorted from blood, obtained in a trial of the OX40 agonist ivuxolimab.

CDR3 in DNA: TGTGCCAGCAGCGTAGGTGTACTAGCGGCTCCGAACACCGGGGAGCTGTTTTTT. It specifies CASSVGVLAAPNTGELFF. The rearrangement joins TRBV9 to TRBJ2-2; 8 bases are shared with TRBD2. CDR3 size: 18 residues. The germline CDR1 and CDR2 sequences are SGDLS and YYNGEE. The V segment lost 0 bases and the J segment 0 bases; nucleotides outside the gene matches: 7.